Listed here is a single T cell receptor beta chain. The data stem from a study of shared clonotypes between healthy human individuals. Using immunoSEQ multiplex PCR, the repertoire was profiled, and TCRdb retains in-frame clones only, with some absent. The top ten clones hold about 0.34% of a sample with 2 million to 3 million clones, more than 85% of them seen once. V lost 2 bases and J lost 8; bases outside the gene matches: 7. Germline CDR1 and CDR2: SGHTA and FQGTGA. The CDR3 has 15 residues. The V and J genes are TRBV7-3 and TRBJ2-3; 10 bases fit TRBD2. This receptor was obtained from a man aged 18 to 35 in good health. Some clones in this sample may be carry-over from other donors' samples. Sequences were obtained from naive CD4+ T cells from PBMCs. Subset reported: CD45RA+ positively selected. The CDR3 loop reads CASSLSLAGVGTQYF. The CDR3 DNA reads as TGTGCCAGCAGCTTATCTCTAGCGGGAGTGGGTACGCAGTATTTT.